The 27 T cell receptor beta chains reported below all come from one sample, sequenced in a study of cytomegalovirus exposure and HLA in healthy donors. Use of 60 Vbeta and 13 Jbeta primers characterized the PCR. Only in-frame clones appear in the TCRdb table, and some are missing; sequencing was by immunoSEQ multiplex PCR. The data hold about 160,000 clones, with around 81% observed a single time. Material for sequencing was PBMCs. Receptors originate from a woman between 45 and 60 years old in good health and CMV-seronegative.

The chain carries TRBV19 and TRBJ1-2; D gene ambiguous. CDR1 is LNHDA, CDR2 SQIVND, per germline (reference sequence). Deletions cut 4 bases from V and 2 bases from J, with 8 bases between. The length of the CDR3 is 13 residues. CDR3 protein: CASSRTGNYGYTF. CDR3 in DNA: TGTGCCAGTAGTAGGACTGGGAACTATGGCTACACCTTC.

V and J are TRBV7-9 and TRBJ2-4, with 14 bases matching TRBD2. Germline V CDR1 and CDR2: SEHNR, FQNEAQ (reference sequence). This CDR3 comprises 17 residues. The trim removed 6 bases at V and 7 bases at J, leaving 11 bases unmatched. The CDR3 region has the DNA TGTGCCAGCAGTCCTGGACTAGCGGGGGGCCTATCGAACATTCAGTACTTC. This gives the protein CASSPGLAGGLSNIQYF.

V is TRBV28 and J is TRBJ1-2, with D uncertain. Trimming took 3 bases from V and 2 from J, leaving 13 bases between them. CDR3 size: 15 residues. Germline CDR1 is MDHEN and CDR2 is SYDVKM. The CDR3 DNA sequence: TGTGCCAGCAGTTTCCGTAATCCTTTCAACTATGGCTACACCTTC. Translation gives CASSFRNPFNYGYTF.

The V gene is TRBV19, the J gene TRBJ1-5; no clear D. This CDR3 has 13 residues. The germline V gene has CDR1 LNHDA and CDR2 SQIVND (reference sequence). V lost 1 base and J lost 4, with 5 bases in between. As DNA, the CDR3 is TGTGCCAGTAGTATAGTTCCTAATCAGCCCCAGCATTTT. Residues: CASSIVPNQPQHF.

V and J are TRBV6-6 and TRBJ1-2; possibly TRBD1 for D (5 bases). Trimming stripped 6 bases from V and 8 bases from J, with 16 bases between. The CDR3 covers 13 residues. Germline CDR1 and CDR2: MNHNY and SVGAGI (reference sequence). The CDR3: CASSSFQGYGYTF. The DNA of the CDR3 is TGTGCCAGCAGCTCCTTCCAGGGCTACGGCTACACCTTC.

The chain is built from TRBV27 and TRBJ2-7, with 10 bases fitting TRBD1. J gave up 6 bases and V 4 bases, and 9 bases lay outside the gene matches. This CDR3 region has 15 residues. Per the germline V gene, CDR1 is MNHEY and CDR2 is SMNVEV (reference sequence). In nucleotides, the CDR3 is TGTGCCAGCAGTTCGAGGACAGGGGGGTTCGTCGAGCAGTACTTC. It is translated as CASSSRTGGFVEQYF.

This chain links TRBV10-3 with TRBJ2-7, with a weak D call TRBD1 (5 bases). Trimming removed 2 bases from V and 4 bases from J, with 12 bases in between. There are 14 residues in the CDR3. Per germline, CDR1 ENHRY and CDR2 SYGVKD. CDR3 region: CAISEGRVSYEQYF. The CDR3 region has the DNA TGTGCCATCAGTGAGGGCAGGGTGTCTTACGAGCAGTACTTC.

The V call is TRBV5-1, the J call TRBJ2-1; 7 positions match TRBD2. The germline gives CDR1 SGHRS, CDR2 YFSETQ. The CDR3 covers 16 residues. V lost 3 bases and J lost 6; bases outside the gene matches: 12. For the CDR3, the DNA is TGCGCCAGCAGCTGGAGGGCTAGCGGTGATTCCAATGAGCAGTTCTTC. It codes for CASSWRASGDSNEQFF.

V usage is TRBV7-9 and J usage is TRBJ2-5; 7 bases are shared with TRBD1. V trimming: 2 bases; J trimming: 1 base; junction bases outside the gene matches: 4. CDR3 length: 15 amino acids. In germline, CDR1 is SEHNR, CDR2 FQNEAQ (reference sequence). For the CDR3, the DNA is TGTGCCAGCAGCTTATCCGACAGGGCCCAAGAGACCCAGTACTTC. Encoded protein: CASSLSDRAQETQYF.

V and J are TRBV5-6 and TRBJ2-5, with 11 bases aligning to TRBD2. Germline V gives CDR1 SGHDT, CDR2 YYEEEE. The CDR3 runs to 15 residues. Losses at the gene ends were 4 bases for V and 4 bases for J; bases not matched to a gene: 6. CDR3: CASSNVAGGRETQYF. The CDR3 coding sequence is TGTGCCAGCAGCAACGTAGCGGGGGGGCGAGAGACCCAGTACTTC.

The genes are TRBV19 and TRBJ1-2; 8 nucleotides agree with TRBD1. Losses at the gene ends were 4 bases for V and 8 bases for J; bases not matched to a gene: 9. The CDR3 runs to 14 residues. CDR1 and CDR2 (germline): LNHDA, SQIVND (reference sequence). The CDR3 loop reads CASSTRDRTRGYTF. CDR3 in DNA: TGTGCCAGTAGTACACGGGACAGGACGAGAGGCTACACCTTC.

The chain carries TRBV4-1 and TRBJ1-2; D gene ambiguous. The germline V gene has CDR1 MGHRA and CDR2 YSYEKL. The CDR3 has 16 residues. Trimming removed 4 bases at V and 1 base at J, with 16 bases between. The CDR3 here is CASSPGRVRDNYGYTF. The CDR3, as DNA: TGCGCCAGCAGCCCAGGCCGGGTACGGGATAACTATGGCTACACCTTC.

The CDR3 here is CASSEANRVSEQYF. CDR3 coding DNA: TGTGCCAGCAGTGAAGCGAACAGGGTTAGCGAGCAGTACTTC. The rearrangement joins TRBV6-1 to TRBJ2-7; D may be TRBD1 (6 bases). The CDR3 runs 14 residues. Germline V CDR1 and CDR2: MNHNS, SASEGT. The germline V and J ends were trimmed by 0 bases and 6 bases, with 12 bases remaining between them.

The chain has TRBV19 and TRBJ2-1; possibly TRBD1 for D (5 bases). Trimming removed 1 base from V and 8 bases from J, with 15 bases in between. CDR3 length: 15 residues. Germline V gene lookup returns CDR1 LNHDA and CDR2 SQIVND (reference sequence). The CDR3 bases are TGTGCCAGTAGTATAGCACGAGGTCTAGGGGATGAGCAGTTCTTC. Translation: CASSIARGLGDEQFF.

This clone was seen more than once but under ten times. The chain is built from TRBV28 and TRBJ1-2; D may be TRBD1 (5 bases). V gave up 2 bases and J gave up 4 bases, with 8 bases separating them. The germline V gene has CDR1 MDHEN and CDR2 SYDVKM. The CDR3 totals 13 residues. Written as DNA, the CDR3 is TGTGCCAGCAGTTTAGACAGAGCCTATGGCTACACCTTC. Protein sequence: CASSLDRAYGYTF.

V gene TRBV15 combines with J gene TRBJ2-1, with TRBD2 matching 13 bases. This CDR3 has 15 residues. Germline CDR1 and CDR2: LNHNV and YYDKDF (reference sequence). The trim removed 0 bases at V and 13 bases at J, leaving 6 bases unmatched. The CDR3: CATSREPGLAGNQFF. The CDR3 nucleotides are TGTGCCACCAGCAGAGAACCGGGACTAGCGGGGAATCAGTTCTTC.

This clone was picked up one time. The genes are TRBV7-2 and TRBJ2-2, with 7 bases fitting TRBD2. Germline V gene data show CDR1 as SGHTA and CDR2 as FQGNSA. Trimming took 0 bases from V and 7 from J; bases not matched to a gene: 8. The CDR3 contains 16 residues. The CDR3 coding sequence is TGTGCCAGCAGCTTAGCGGGCGGGAGAATGGACGGGGAGCTGTTTTTT. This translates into CASSLAGGRMDGELFF. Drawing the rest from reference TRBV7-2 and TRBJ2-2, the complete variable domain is GAGVSQSPSNKVTEKGKDVELRCDPISGHTALYWYRQSLGQGLEFLIYFQGNSAPDKSGLPSDRFSAERTGGSVSTLTIQRTQQEDSAVYLCASSLAGGRMDGELFFGEGSRLTVL.

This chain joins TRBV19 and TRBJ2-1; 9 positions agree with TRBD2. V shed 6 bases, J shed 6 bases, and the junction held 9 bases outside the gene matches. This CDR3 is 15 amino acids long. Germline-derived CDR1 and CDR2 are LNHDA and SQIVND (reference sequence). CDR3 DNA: TGTGCCAGTAGAGAGACTAGCGGAAATCTCAATGAGCAGTTCTTC. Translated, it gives CASRETSGNLNEQFF.

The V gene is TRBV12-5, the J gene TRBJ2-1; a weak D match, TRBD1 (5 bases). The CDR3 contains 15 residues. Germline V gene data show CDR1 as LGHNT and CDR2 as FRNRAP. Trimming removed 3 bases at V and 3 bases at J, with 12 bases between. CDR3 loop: CASGLGQGYYNEQFF. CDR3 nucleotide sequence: TGTGCTAGTGGTTTAGGGCAGGGCTACTACAATGAGCAGTTCTTC.

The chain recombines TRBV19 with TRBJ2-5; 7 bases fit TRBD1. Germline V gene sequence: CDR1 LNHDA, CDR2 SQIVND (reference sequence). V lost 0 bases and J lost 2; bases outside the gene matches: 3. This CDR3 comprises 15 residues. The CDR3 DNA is TGTGCCAGTAGTATAGAGGGGACAGTACAAGAGACCCAGTACTTC. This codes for CASSIEGTVQETQYF.

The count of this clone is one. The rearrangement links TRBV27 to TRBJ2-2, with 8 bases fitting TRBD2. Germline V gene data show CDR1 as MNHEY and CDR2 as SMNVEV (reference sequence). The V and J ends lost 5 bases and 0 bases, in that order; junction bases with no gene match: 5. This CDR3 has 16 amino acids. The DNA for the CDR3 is TGTGCCAGCAGTCCCCGTAGCGGGGCGAACACCGGGGAGCTGTTTTTT. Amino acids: CASSPRSGANTGELFF.

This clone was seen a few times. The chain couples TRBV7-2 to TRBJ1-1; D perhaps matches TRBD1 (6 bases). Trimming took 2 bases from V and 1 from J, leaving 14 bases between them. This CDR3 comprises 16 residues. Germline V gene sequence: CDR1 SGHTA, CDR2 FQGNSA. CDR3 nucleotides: TGTGCCAGCAGCTTAAGGGGATACAGGGAGAACACTGAAGCTTTCTTT. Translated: CASSLRGYRENTEAFF.

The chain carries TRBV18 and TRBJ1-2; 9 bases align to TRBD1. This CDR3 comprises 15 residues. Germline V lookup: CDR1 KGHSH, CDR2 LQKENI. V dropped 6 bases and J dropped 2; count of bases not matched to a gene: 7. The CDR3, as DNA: TGTGCCAGCTCCTTGGGACAGGGTGTCAACTATGGCTACACCTTC. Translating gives CASSLGQGVNYGYTF.

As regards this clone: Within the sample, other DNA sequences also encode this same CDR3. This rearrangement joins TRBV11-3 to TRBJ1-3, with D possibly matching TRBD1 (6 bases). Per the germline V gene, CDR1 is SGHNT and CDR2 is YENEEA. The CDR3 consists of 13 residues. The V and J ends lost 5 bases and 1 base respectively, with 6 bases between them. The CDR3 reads CASSTGSGNTIYF. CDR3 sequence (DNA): TGTGCCAGCAGCACAGGGTCTGGAAACACCATATATTTT.

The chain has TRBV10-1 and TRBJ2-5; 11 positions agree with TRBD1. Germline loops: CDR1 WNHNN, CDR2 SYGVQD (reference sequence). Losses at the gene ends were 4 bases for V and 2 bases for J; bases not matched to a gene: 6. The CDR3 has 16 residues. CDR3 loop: CASSATGTGGQETQYF. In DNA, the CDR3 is TGCGCCAGCAGTGCAACCGGGACAGGGGGTCAAGAGACCCAGTACTTC.

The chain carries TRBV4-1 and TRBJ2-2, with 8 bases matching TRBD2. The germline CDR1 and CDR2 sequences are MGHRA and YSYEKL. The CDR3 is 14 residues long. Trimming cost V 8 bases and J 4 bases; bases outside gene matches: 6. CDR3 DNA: TGCGCCAGCGGGTCGGGAGGGACCACCGGGGAGCTGTTTTTT. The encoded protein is CASGSGGTTGELFF.

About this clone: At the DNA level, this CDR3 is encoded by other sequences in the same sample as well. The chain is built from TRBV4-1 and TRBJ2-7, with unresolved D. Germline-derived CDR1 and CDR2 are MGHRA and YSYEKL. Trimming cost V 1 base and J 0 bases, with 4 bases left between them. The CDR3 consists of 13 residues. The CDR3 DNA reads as TGCGCCAGCAGCCAAGGTAGCTCCTACGAGCAGTACTTC. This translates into CASSQGSSYEQYF.